This T cell receptor (beta chain) was captured in a study of blood T cells in healthy people across ages. PBMCs numbering at least 6 million were isolated per sample. Of note for this clonotype: What it binds is unknown.

A J-beta primer mix and a sample-barcoded 5' primer were used in a second PCR of about 7 to 11 cycles. Template switching added a 12-random-nucleotide identifier to every cDNA molecule. TCRdb processed the 5' RACE reads anew with MiXCR; each CDR3 protein has one entry. Among over a million distinct CDR3 sequences listed, roughly 59% were seen once. This CDR3 has 14 residues. V lost 6 bases and J lost 5; bases outside the gene matches: 9. The germline V gene encodes CDR1 MNHNS and CDR2 SASEGT. Study-level findings and limits: There were more naive CD4+ cells and higher diversity in long-lived donors than in aged donors.

The clonotype comes from a man between 18 and 29 years old in good health. The specimen was blood. V gene TRBV6-1 combines with J gene TRBJ2-7; TRBD1 agrees at 8 bases. This CDR3 is CASRRQDRDNEQYF. The DNA for the CDR3 is TGTGCCAGCAGGCGGCAGGACAGGGACAACGAGCAGTACTTC.